This entry lists 20 T cell receptor beta chains sequenced from one sample in a study of response to subunit inactivated influenza vaccine. Each CDR3 protein is one row after TCRdb ran MiXCR on the RT-PCR reads. The top ten clones hold around 13% of a sample with under 550,000 distinct CDR3 sequences, around 7.7% of them seen once. Sample: PBMCs from blood, taken around 25 months after vaccination. The receptors shown here come from a man aged 45 to 75 who received an inactivated influenza vaccine.

The gene calls are TRBV5-1 and TRBJ2-6; D perhaps matches TRBD1 (6 bases). Germline CDR1 SGHRS, CDR2 YFSETQ. The CDR3 sequence is 16 residues long. V was trimmed by 2 bases and J by 0 bases, leaving 9 bases between them. The CDR3 nucleotides are TGCGCCAGCAGCTTCGTAGGGGGCTCTGGGGCCAACGTCCTGACTTTC. Protein product: CASSFVGGSGANVLTF.

This clonotype was found a few times. The rearrangement joins TRBV20-1 to TRBJ1-1; 7 nucleotides line up with TRBD1. Unmatched junction bases numbered 12, after V lost 5 bases and J lost 6 bases. CDR1 DFQATT and CDR2 SNEGSKA come from the germline V gene (reference sequence). This CDR3 spans 14 amino acids. DNA for the CDR3: TGCAGTGCTCCTCGGGGCAGGGGGTCTTCTGAAGCTTTCTTT. It specifies CSAPRGRGSSEAFF.

On this clonotype itself: A much larger clone sits a single nucleotide away, making a read error possible. This chain links TRBV20-1 with TRBJ2-3; 8 nucleotides align to TRBD1. The CDR3 totals 16 residues. Germline V gene lookup returns CDR1 DFQATT and CDR2 SNEGSKA (reference sequence). The CDR3 sequence is CCAHPLTGVRTDTQYF. As DNA, the CDR3 is TGCTGTGCCCACCCCCTGACAGGGGTACGCACAGATACGCAGTATTTT.

With respect to this clonotype: The junction departs from the called germline gene at one end, perhaps through a read error. The rearrangement joins TRBV10-3 to TRBJ2-2; D may be TRBD1 or TRBD2 (5 bases each). This CDR3 comprises 14 residues. Germline CDR1 is ENHRY and CDR2 is SYGVKD. This chain's CDR3 is CAIRGDVSTVELFF. Here the CDR3 DNA reads TGTGCCATCAGGGGGGATGTCAGCACCGTGGAGCTGTTTTTT.

This clonotype has a count of ten or more. The chain combines TRBV30 with TRBJ2-5; 7 bases match TRBD1. The length of the CDR3 is 12 residues. Germline trimming cut 2 bases from V and 5 bases from J; bases unmatched to any gene: 2. CDR1 and CDR2 from the germline V gene are GTSNPN and SVGIG (reference sequence). The CDR3 DNA sequence: TGTGCCTGGAGTACAGGGGACGAGACCCAGTACTTC. Translation gives CAWSTGDETQYF.

This clonotype has just a few counts. This chain joins TRBV10-1 and TRBJ2-1; weak D call: TRBD1 (6 bases). This CDR3 spans 15 amino acids. Germline loops: CDR1 WNHNN, CDR2 SYGVQD (reference sequence). V gave up 2 bases and J gave up 8 bases, with 16 bases separating them. The CDR3 reads CASSEDRNRFDEQFF. The DNA of the CDR3 is TGCGCCAGCAGTGAGGACAGGAACAGGTTCGATGAGCAGTTCTTC.

This clonotype was seen repeatedly, ten times or more. The chain has TRBV11-2 and TRBJ2-2; maybe TRBD2 (5 bases). V was cut by 5 bases and J by 4 bases, with 11 bases left in between. CDR1 is SGHAT, CDR2 FQNNGV, per germline. The CDR3 consists of 14 residues. Here the CDR3 DNA reads TGTGCCAGCAGCCCGAGGACTGTCACCGGGGAGCTGTTTTTT. Encoded protein: CASSPRTVTGELFF.

This clonotype has more than one count but fewer than ten. The rearrangement uses TRBV19 and TRBJ1-2; 7 bases align to TRBD1. The CDR3 is made up of 15 amino acids. The germline V gene has CDR1 LNHDA and CDR2 SQIVND (reference sequence). With 1 base clipped from V and 7 bases from J, the junction kept 9 bases outside the gene matches. CDR3 region: CASSIVVGTASGYTF. The CDR3 DNA follows: TGTGCCAGTAGTATAGTAGTCGGGACAGCCAGTGGCTACACCTTC.

This clonotype was counted a few times. The CDR3 DNA follows: TGTGCCAGCAGCGCCCAGGGAAGGTACCAAGAGACCCAGTACTTC. Translating gives CASSAQGRYQETQYF. V is TRBV9 and J is TRBJ2-5; tentative D call: TRBD1 (5 bases). This CDR3 region has 15 residues. Trimming removed 3 bases from V and 0 bases from J, with 12 bases in between. Germline V gene lookup returns CDR1 SGDLS and CDR2 YYNGEE.

As regards this clonotype: This may stem from a read error, because a much larger clone lies one nucleotide away. The CDR3 DNA reads as TGTGCCAGCAACCCCGCTAGCGGGAAGGACGATGAGCAGTTCTTC. Translated: CASNPASGKDDEQFF. The rearrangement links TRBV12-3 or TRBV12-4 to TRBJ2-1, with TRBD2 matching over 9 bases. The junction had 12 bases not matched to a gene; V was cut back by 7 bases and J by 8 bases. The CDR3 extends over 15 amino acids.

The CDR3 DNA follows: TGTGCCAGCAGCGTAGGAATGGGAAGGGGGTACAATGAGCAGTTCTTC. It codes for CASSVGMGRGYNEQFF. This chain connects TRBV9 to TRBJ2-1; possibly TRBD1 for D (6 bases). Germline lookup yields CDR1 SGDLS and CDR2 YYNGEE. The CDR3 contains 16 residues. V was clipped by 0 bases and J by 4 bases, with 14 bases between them.

This clonotype was seen a few times. This rearrangement joins TRBV19 to TRBJ2-7; D is perhaps TRBD1 (6 bases). The germline gives CDR1 LNHDA, CDR2 SQIVND (reference sequence). The CDR3 covers 12 residues. Between the trimmed V and J ends, which lost 5 bases and 6 bases, there was a span of 11 bases. The CDR3 sequence is CASSSRTAEQYF. CDR3 nucleotide sequence: TGTGCCAGTAGTTCACGGACAGCCGAGCAGTACTTC. The entire variable domain, with the rest obtained from reference TRBV19 and TRBJ2-7, is as follows: DGGITQSPKYLFRKEGQNVTLSCEQNLNHDAMYWYRQDPGQGLRLIYYSQIVNDFQKGDIAEGYSVSREKKESFPLTVTSAQKNPTAFYLCASSSRTAEQYFGPGTRLTVT.

The sample holds many counts of this clonotype. The chain joins TRBV29-1 to TRBJ2-1, with 7 positions matching TRBD2. V was pared by 0 bases and J by 0 bases, with 2 bases of the junction left unmatched. The CDR3 runs 15 residues. Looked up from germline, CDR1 is SQVTM and CDR2 is ANQGSEA. This CDR3 reads CSVEETGGSYNEQFF. CDR3 bases: TGCAGCGTTGAAGAGACGGGGGGCTCCTACAATGAGCAGTTCTTC.

The sample holds many counts of this clonotype. The V gene is TRBV6-2 or TRBV6-3, the J gene TRBJ2-1; D gene unclear. Looked up from germline, CDR1 is MNHEY and CDR2 is SVGEGT. V shed 4 bases and J shed 2 bases, with 12 bases lying between them. The CDR3 totals 15 residues. DNA of the CDR3: TGTGCCAGCAGTTCCTTCGGTGGCGCCTACAATGAGCAGTTCTTC. Protein sequence: CASSSFGGAYNEQFF.

The chain combines TRBV27 with TRBJ2-1; TRBD1 aligns across 7 bases. The CDR3 runs to 18 residues. The J segment lost 3 bases and the V segment lost 2 bases, leaving 13 bases of the junction unmatched. The germline V gene has CDR1 MNHEY and CDR2 SMNVEV (reference sequence). The chain's CDR3 is CASSLTFVEGAVYNEQFF. In DNA form, the CDR3 reads TGTGCCAGCAGTTTAACGTTCGTCGAGGGGGCTGTCTACAATGAGCAGTTCTTC.

This clonotype was found many times. This chain joins TRBV3-1 and TRBJ2-3, with 9 positions matching TRBD2. Unmatched junction bases numbered 0, after V lost 10 bases and J lost 1 base. The CDR3 totals 12 residues. The germline CDR1 and CDR2 sequences are LGHDT and YNNKEL (reference sequence). The CDR3 nucleotides read TGTGCCACTAGCGGGGGCACAGATACGCAGTATTTT. Protein sequence: CATSGGTDTQYF.

The gene calls are TRBV5-1 and TRBJ1-1, with 8 bases lining up with TRBD1. The junction had 11 bases not matched to a gene; V was cut back by 4 bases and J by 6 bases. The CDR3 loop spans 15 amino acids. Looked up from germline, CDR1 is SGHRS and CDR2 is YFSETQ. CDR3 DNA: TGCGCCAGCAGCACCGGACAGGGAGAGGTCGCTGAAGCTTTCTTT. Protein product: CASSTGQGEVAEAFF. Full variable domain (missing parts from reference TRBV5-1 and TRBJ1-1): KAGVTQTPRYLIKTRGQQVTLSCSPISGHRSVSWYQQTPGQGLQFLFEYFSETQRNKGNFPGRFSGRQFSNSRSEMNVSTLELGDSALYLCASSTGQGEVAEAFFGQGTRLTVV.

This clonotype was counted only a few times. The gene calls are TRBV5-4 and TRBJ2-7; TRBD2 matches 13 bases. Per the germline V gene, CDR1 is SGHNT and CDR2 is YYREEE (reference sequence). The CDR3 runs 16 residues. The V gene end was trimmed by 3 bases and the J gene end by 1 base; junction bases not matched to a gene: 4. CDR3 coding DNA: TGTGCCAGCAGCTCCGGACTAGCGGGGGTTTCCTACGAGCAGTACTTC. It is translated as CASSSGLAGVSYEQYF.

V and J are TRBV6-1 and TRBJ1-2, with 7 bases fitting TRBD1. V lost 5 bases and J lost 2; bases outside the gene matches: 5. Germline loops: CDR1 MNHNS, CDR2 SASEGT. The CDR3 length is 14 residues. CDR3 coding DNA: TGTGCCAGCAGTAAACAGGGGCGGAACTATGGCTACACCTTC. This sequence encodes CASSKQGRNYGYTF.

This rearrangement joins TRBV9 to TRBJ1-3, with 7 bases aligning to TRBD1. This CDR3 region has 15 residues. After removal of 0 bases from V and 4 bases from J, the junction contained 4 bases not matched to a gene. The germline gives CDR1 SGDLS, CDR2 YYNGEE. CDR3 sequence reads: CASSVEGGMGNTIYF. The CDR3 region has the DNA TGTGCCAGCAGCGTAGAAGGGGGCATGGGAAACACCATATATTTT. The full variable domain, completed using reference TRBV9 and TRBJ1-3, is DSGVTQTPKHLITATGQRVTLRCSPRSGDLSVYWYQQSLDQGLQFLIQYYNGEERAKGNILERFSAQQFPDLHSELNLSSLELGDSALYFCASSVEGGMGNTIYFGEGSWLTVV.